The following is a TCR beta chain sequence with its context. Its antigen remains unidentified. A far larger clone is one base from this, pointing to a likely read error. The sample belongs to a study of cytomegalovirus exposure and HLA in healthy donors. In the PCR, 60 Vbeta and 13 Jbeta primers were used. Sequencing used immunoSEQ multiplex PCR; TCRdb keeps in-frame clones, though not all of them. This table has about 180,000 clones, over 75% appearing once. The V end lost 3 bases, the J end lost 1 base, and 6 bases lay between the germline ends. The CDR3 sequence is 13 residues long. In germline, CDR1 is SGHTA, CDR2 FQGTGA. Whole-study findings and limits: Some public TCRs appeared in many individuals, while most sequences were rare. In vitro testing confirmed a few CMV-associated chains as specific for CMV antigens. The only immune exposure information that was available was CMV serostatus. The study carried out a later analysis of TCR beta sequences. It associated approximately 15,000 of them with specific HLA alleles at a false discovery rate of 0.05.

The chain employs TRBV7-3 and TRBJ1-1, with a possible D match to TRBD1 (6 bases). The TCR comes from a woman aged 25 to 39 in good health and CMV-seronegative. Sequenced sample: PBMCs. In nucleotides, the CDR3 is TGTGCCAGCAGCTTGACAGGGAACACTGAAGCTTTCTTT. This sequence encodes CASSLTGNTEAFF.